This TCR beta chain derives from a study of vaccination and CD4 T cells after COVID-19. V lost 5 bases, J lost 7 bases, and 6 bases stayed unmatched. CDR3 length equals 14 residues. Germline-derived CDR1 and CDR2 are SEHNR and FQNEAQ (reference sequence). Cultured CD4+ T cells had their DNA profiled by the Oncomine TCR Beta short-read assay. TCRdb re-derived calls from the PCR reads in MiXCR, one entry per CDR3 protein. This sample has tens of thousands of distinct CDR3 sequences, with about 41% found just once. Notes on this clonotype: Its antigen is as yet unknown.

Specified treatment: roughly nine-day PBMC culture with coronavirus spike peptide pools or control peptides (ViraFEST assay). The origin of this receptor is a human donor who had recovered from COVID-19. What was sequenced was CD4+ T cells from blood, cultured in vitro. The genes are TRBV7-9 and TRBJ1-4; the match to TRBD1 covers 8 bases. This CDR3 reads CASSRRGRAEKLFF. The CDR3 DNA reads TGTGCCAGCAGCCGCAGGGGGCGCGCTGAAAAACTGTTTTTT.